The table lists the clone carrying this T cell receptor (beta chain) with a few counts. TCRdb's table, derived via immunoSEQ multiplex PCR, lists solely in-frame clones and lacks some. The sample has under 300,000 clones, roughly 91% seen once. This CDR3 has 15 residues. The germline V gene encodes CDR1 LNHDA and CDR2 SQIVND (reference sequence). The ends lost 2 bases at V and 4 bases at J; junction bases unmatched: 8. These data belong to a study of blood T cell repertoires in COVID-19. Among Cohort 3 donors, those recovered had two negative PCRs, clearance, or symptom resolution. V and J are TRBV19 and TRBJ2-7; 7 bases are shared with TRBD2. Sequenced input: PBMCs or T cells enriched from blood (not recorded which). This sequence was found in a middle-aged man who had recovered from COVID-19. CDR3 sequence (DNA): TGTGCCAGTAGTATAAAGCGGGAAAGGGGATACGAGCAGTACTTC. This translates into CASSIKRERGYEQYF. The variable domain in full, with the rest retrieved from reference TRBV19 and TRBJ2-7, is DGGITQSPKYLFRKEGQNVTLSCEQNLNHDAMYWYRQDPGQGLRLIYYSQIVNDFQKGDIAEGYSVSREKKESFPLTVTSAQKNPTAFYLCASSIKRERGYEQYFGPGTRLTVT.